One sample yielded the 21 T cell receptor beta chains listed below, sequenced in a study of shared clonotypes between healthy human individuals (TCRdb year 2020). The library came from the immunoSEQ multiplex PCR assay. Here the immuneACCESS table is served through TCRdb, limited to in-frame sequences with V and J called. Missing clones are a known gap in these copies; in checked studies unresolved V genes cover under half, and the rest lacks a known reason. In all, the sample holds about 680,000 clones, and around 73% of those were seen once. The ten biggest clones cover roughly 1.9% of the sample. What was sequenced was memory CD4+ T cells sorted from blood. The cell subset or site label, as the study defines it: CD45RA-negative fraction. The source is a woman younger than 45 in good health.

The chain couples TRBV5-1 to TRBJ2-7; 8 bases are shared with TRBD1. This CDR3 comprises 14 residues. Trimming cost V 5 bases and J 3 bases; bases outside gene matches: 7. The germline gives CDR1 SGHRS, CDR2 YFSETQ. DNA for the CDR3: TGCGCCAGCAGGTTTACAGGGGGAGTCTACGAGCAGTACTTC. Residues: CASRFTGGVYEQYF.

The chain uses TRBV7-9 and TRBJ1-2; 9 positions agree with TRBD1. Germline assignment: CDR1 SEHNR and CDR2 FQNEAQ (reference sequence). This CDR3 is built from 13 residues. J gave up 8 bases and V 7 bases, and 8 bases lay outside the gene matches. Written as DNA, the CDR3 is TGTGCCAGCACCTCCGGACAGGGGCAGGGCTACACCTTC. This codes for CASTSGQGQGYTF.

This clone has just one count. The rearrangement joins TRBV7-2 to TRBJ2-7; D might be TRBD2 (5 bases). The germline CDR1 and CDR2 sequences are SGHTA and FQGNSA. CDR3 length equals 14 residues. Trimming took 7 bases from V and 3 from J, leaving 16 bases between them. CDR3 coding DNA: TGTGCCAGCAATATTTATAGCGATGGCTACGAGCAGTACTTC. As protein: CASNIYSDGYEQYF.

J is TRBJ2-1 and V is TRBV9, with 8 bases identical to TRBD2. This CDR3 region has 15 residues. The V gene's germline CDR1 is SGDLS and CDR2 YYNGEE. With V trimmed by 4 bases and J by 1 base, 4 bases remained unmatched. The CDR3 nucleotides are TGTGCCAGCAGCCCCCGGGAGGGTTCCTACAATGAGCAGTTCTTC. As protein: CASSPREGSYNEQFF.

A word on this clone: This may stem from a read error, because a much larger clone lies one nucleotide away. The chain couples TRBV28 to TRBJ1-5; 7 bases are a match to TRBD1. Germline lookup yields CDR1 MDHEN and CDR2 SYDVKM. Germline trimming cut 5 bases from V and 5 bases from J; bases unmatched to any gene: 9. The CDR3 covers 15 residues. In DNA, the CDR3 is TGTGCCAGCAGTCCCCAGACAGGGTCCCATCAGCCCCAGCATTTT. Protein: CASSPQTGSHQPQHF.

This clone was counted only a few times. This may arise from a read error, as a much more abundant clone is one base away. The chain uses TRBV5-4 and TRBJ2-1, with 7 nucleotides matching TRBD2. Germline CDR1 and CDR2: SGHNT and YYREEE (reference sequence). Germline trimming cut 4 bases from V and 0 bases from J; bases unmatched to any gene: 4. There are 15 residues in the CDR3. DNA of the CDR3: TGTGCCAGCAGCCCCCAGCGGGACTCCTACAATGAGCAGTTCTTC. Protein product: CASSPQRDSYNEQFF.

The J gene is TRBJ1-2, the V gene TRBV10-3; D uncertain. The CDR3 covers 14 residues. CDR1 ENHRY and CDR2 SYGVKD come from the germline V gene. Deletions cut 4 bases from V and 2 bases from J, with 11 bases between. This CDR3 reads CAISGTTLNYGYTF. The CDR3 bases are TGTGCCATCAGTGGGACCACTTTAAACTATGGCTACACCTTC.

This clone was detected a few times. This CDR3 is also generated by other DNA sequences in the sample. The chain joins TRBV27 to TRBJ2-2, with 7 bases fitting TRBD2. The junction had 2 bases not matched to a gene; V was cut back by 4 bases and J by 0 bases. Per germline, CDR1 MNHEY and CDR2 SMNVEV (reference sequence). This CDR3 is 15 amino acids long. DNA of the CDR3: TGTGCCAGCAGTTCGGCGGGGGCGAACACCGGGGAGCTGTTTTTT. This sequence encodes CASSSAGANTGELFF.

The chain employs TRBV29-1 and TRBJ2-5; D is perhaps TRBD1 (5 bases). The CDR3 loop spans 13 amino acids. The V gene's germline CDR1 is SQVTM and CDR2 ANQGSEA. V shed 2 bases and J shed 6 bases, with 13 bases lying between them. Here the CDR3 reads CSVEQGGGQTQYF. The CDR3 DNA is TGCAGCGTTGAACAGGGTGGTGGGCAGACCCAGTACTTC.

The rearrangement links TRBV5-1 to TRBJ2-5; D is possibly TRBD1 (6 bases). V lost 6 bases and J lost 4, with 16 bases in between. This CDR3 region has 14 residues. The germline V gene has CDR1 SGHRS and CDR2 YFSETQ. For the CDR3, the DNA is TGCGCCAGCAATATACAGGGTGGGCGAGAGACCCAGTACTTC. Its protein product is CASNIQGGRETQYF.

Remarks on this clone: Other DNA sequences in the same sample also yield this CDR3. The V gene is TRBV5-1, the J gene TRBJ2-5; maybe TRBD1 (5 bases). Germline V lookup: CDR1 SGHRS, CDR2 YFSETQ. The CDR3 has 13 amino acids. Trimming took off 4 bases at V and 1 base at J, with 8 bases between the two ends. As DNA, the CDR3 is TGCGCCAGCAGCCTCGACAGCCAAGAGACCCAGTACTTC. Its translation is CASSLDSQETQYF.

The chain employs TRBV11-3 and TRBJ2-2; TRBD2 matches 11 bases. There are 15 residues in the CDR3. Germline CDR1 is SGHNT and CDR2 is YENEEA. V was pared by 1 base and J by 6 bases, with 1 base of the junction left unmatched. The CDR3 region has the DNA TGTGCCAGCAGCTTAGGACTAGCGGGACCCGGGGAGCTGTTTTTT. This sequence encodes CASSLGLAGPGELFF. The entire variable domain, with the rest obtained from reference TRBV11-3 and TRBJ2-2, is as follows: EAGVVQSPRYKIIEKKQPVAFWCNPISGHNTLYWYLQNLGQGPELLIRYENEEAVDDSQLPKDRFSAERLKGVDSTLKIQPAELGDSAVYLCASSLGLAGPGELFFGEGSRLTVL.

The CDR3 nucleotides are TGTGCCAGCAGCCTAAGGACAGGCAGACAAGAGACCCAGTACTTC. Amino acid sequence: CASSLRTGRQETQYF. The chain uses TRBV7-8 and TRBJ2-5; 7 bases match TRBD1. Trimming removed 5 bases from V and 2 bases from J; junction bases left unmatched: 8. CDR3 length: 15 residues. Per the germline V gene, CDR1 is SGHVS and CDR2 is FQNEAQ.

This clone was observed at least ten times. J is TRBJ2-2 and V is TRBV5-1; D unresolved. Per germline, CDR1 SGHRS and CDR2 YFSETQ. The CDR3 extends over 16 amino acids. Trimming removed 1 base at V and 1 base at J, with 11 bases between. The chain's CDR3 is CASSLNPLENTGELFF. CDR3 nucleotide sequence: TGCGCCAGCAGCTTGAACCCTTTAGAGAACACCGGGGAGCTGTTTTTT.

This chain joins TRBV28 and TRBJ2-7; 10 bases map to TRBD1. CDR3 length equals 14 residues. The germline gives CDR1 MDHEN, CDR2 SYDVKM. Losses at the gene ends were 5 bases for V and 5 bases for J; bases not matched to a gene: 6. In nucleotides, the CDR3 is TGTGCCAGCAGTCGGGACAGGGGTTGGGACGAGCAGTACTTC. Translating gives CASSRDRGWDEQYF. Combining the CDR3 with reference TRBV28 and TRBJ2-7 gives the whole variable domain DVKVTQSSRYLVKRTGEKVFLECVQDMDHENMFWYRQDPGLGLRLIYFSYDVKMKEKGDIPEGYSVSREKKERFSLILESASTNQTSMYLCASSRDRGWDEQYFGPGTRLTVT.

The CDR3 is CASSLGRLGNTGELFF. The CDR3 bases are TGTGCCAGCAGCTTAGGGCGTCTGGGGAACACCGGGGAGCTGTTTTTT. V is TRBV11-3 and J is TRBJ2-2; D is undetermined. From germline, CDR1 is SGHNT and CDR2 YENEEA. V was cut by 1 base and J by 1 base, with 10 bases left in between. The CDR3 spans 16 residues. Based on the CDR3 plus reference TRBV11-3 and TRBJ2-2, the full variable domain is EAGVVQSPRYKIIEKKQPVAFWCNPISGHNTLYWYLQNLGQGPELLIRYENEEAVDDSQLPKDRFSAERLKGVDSTLKIQPAELGDSAVYLCASSLGRLGNTGELFFGEGSRLTVL.

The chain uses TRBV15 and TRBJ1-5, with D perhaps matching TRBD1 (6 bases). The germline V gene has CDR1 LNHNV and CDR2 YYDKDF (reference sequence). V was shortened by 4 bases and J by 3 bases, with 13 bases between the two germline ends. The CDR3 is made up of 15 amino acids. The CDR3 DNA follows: TGTGCCACCAGCAAGGGGGGCGAACTCAATCAGCCCCAGCATTTT. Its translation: CATSKGGELNQPQHF.

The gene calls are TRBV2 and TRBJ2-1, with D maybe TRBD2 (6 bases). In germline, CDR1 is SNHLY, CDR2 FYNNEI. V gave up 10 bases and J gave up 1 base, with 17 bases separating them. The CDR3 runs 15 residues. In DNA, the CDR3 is TGTGCCACCACTGGAGGCGGGACTTCCTACAATGAGCAGTTCTTC. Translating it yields CATTGGGTSYNEQFF.

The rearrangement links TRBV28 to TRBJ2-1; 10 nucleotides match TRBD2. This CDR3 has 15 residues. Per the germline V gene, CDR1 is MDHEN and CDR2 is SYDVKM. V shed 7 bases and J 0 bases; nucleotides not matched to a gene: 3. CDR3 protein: CASNEREGSYNEQFF. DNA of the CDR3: TGTGCCAGCAATGAGCGGGAGGGCTCCTACAATGAGCAGTTCTTC. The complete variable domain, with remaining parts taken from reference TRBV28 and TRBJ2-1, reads DVKVTQSSRYLVKRTGEKVFLECVQDMDHENMFWYRQDPGLGLRLIYFSYDVKMKEKGDIPEGYSVSREKKERFSLILESASTNQTSMYLCASNEREGSYNEQFFGPGTRLTVL.

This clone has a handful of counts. The DNA of the CDR3 is TGTGCCTGGATCAGACAGGGCAACCTGATCCGAAACACCATATATTTT. Its protein product is CAWIRQGNLIRNTIYF. The chain combines TRBV30 with TRBJ1-3, with 7 nucleotides matching TRBD1. Germline V gene sequence: CDR1 GTSNPN, CDR2 SVGIG (reference sequence). The V and J ends lost 4 bases and 5 bases, in that order; junction bases with no gene match: 14. The CDR3 has 16 amino acids.

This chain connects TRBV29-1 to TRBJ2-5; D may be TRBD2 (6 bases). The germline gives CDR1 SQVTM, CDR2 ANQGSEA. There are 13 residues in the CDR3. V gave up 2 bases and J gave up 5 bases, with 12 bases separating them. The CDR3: CSVERDLGETQYF. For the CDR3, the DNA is TGCAGCGTTGAAAGGGACTTAGGCGAGACCCAGTACTTC. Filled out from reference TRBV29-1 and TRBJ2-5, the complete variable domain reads SAVISQKPSRDICQRGTSLTIQCQVDSQVTMMFWYRQQPGQSLTLIATANQGSEATYESGFVIDKFPISRPNLTFSTLTVSNMSPEDSSIYLCSVERDLGETQYFGPGTRLLVL.